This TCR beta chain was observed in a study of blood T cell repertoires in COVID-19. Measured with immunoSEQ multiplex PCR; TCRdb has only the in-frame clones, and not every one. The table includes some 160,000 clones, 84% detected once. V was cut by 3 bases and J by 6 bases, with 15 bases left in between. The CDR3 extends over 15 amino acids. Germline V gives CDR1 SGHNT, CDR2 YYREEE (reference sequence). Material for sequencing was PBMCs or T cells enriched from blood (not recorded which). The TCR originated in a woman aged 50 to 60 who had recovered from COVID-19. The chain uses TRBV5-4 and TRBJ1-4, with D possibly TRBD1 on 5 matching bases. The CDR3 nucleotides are TGTGCCAGCAGCTCCGGTGCAGGGTGGGATGAAAAACTGTTTTTT. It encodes CASSSGAGWDEKLFF.